Detailed here is one TCR beta chain. This entry is derived from a study of blood T cell repertoires in COVID-19. In the study overall: The United States, Italy and Spain supplied acute and convalescent COVID-19 samples. T cells, B-cell-depleted T cells, or PBMCs provided the cDNA or gDNA that served as material.

In the original analysis: Reference gene primers were amplified, and this amplification served to estimate nucleated cell counts. The assay was immunoSEQ multiplex PCR, and TCRdb's table has in-frame clones only and misses some. V and J calls and clone size come straight from that table; D and trimming were deduced from the DNA. Of around 150,000 clones in the sample, about 89% are singletons; the top ten hold 2% to 2.5%. This receptor was identified in a man in his forties or fifties with active COVID-19. The sample was peripheral blood.

The CDR3 loop reads CASSIQAHSNQPQHF. The CDR3 DNA reads as TGTGCCAGCAGCATACAGGCACATAGCAATCAGCCCCAGCATTTT. The J gene is TRBJ1-5, the V gene TRBV13, with a weak D call TRBD1 (5 bases). This CDR3 is 15 amino acids long. CDR1 is PRHDT and CDR2 is FYEKMQ in the germline V gene (reference sequence). V lost 5 bases and J 0 bases, leaving 11 bases between the germline ends.